This T cell receptor beta chain was obtained from a study of blood T cell repertoires in COVID-19. The authors' processing: Estimated nucleated cell counts came from reference gene primer amplification. Sequencing used immunoSEQ multiplex PCR; TCRdb keeps in-frame clones, though not all of them. V, J and clone size derive from that table, while D and trimming were established from the DNA sequence. The top ten clones hold approximately 5% of a sample with fewer than 200,000 clones, approximately 91% of them seen once. V lost 3 bases to trimming and J lost 4 bases, with 21 bases between them. Germline loops: CDR1 KGHSH, CDR2 LQKENI. The CDR3 spans 17 residues.

Sequencing input: peripheral blood. V gene TRBV18 combines with J gene TRBJ2-5, with D possibly being TRBD1 (6 bases). This receptor was identified in a man aged 18 to 30 with COVID-19, enrolled during active disease. In DNA, the CDR3 is TGTGCCAGCTCACCCTCGACAGGTGGACGGTGGGGAGAGACCCAGTACTTC. Translation gives CASSPSTGGRWGETQYF.